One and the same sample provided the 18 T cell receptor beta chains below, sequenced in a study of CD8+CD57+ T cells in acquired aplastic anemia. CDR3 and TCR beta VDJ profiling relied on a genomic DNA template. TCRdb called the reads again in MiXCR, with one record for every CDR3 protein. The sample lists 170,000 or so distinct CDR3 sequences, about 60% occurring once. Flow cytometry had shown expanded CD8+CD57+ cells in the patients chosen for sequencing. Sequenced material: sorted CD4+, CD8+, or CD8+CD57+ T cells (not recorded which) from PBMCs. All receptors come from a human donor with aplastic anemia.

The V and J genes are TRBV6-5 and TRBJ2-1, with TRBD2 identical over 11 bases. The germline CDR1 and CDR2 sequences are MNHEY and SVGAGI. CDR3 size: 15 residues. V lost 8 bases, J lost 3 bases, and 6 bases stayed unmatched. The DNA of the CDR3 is TGTGCCAGCGGGCGGGGGACTAGCGGCTACAATGAGCAGTTCTTC. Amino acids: CASGRGTSGYNEQFF.

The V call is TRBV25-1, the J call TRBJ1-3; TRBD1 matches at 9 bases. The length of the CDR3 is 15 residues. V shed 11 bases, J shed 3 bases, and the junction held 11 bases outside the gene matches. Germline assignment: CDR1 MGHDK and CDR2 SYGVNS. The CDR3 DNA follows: TGTGCCCCAAACCACGGACAGGGGATTGGAAACACCATATATTTT. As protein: CAPNHGQGIGNTIYF.

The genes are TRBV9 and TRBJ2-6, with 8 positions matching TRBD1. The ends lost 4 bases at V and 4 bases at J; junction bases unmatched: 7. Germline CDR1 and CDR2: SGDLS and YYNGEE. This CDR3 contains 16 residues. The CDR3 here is CASSTDRGAGANVLTF. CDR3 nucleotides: TGTGCCAGCAGCACCGACAGGGGAGCAGGGGCCAACGTCCTGACTTTC. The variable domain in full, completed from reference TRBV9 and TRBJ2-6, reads DSGVTQTPKHLITATGQRVTLRCSPRSGDLSVYWYQQSLDQGLQFLIQYYNGEERAKGNILERFSAQQFPDLHSELNLSSLELGDSALYFCASSTDRGAGANVLTFGAGSRLTVL.

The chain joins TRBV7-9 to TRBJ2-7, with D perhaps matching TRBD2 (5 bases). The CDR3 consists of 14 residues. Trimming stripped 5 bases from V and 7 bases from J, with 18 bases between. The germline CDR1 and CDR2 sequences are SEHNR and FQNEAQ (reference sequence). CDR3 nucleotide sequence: TGTGCCAGCAGCCCACTAATAGATTCGGGGGAGCAGTACTTC. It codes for CASSPLIDSGEQYF.

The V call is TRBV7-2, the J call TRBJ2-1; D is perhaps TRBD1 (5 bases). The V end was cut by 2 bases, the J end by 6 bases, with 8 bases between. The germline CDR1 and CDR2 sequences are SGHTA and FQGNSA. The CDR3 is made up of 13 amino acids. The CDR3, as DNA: TGTGCCAGCAGCTTACGAAGGGGCAATGAGCAGTTCTTC. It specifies CASSLRRGNEQFF.

CDR3 nucleotide sequence: TGTGCCAGCAGCTTAGAGGAGTCCCTCGGGTCCTACGAGCAGTACTTC. This encodes CASSLEESLGSYEQYF. The chain is built from TRBV11-2 and TRBJ2-7; D gene uncertain. Germline CDR1 SGHAT, CDR2 FQNNGV. V was shortened by 0 bases and J by 1 base, with 13 bases between the two germline ends. The length of the CDR3 is 16 residues.

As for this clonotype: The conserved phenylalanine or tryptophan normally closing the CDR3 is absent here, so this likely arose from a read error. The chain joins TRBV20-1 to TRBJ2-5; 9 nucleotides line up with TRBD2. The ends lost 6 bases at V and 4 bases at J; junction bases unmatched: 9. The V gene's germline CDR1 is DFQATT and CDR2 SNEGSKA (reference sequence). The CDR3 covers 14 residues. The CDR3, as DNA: TGCAGTGCCTTCCGCGGGGGGGGTGGAGAGACCCAGTACTCC. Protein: CSAFRGGGGETQYS.

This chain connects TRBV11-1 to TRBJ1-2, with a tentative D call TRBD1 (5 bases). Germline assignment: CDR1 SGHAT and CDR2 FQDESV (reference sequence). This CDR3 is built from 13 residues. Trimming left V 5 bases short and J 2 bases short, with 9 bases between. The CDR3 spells CASSLQENYGYTF. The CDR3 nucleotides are TGTGCCAGCAGCCTACAGGAGAACTATGGCTACACCTTC.

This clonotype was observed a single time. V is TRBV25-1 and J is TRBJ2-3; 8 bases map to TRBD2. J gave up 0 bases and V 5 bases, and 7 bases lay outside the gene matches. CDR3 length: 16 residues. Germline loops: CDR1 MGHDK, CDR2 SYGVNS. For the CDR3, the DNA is TGTGCCAGCAGTAAGCCCGGGAGGGGTAGCACAGATACGCAGTATTTT. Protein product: CASSKPGRGSTDTQYF.

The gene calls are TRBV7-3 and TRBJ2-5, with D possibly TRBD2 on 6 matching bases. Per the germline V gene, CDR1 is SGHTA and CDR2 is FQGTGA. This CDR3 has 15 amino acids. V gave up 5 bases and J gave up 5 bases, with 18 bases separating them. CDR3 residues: CASSQEQAGGETQYF. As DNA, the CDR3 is TGTGCCAGCAGCCAAGAGCAGGCTGGGGGGGAGACCCAGTACTTC.

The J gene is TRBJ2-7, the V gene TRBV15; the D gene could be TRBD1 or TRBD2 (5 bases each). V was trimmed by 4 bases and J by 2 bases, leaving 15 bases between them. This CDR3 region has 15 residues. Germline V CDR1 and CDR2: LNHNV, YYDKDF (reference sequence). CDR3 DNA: TGTGCCACCAGCACGGCAGGGACGTTTACCTACGAGCAGTACTTC. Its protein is CATSTAGTFTYEQYF.

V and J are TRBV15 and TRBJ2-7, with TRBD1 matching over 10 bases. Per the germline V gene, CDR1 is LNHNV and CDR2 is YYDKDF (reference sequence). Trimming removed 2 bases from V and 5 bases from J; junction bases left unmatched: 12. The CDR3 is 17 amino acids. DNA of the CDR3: TGTGCCACCAGCAGATCTCGACAGGGGGCCATCGGCCACGAGCAGTACTTC. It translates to CATSRSRQGAIGHEQYF.

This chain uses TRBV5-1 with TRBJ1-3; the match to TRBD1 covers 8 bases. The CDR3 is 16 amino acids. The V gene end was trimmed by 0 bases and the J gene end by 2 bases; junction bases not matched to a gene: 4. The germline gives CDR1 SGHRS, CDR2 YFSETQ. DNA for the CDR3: TGCGCCAGCAGCTTGGGATCGGACAGGGCTGGAAACACCATATATTTT. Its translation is CASSLGSDRAGNTIYF.

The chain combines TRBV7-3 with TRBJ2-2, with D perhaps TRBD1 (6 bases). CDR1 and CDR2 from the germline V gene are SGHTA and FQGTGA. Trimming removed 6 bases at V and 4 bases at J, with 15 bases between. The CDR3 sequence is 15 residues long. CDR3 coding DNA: TGTGCCAGCAGACAGGGAACCCCTGGCACCGGGGAGCTGTTTTTT. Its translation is CASRQGTPGTGELFF.

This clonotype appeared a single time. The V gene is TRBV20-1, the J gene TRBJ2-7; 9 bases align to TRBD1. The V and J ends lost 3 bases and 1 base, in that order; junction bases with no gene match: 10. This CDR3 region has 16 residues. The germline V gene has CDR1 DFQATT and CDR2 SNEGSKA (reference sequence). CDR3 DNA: TGCAGTGCTAGGCACCGCGGGACAGGGTTATCCTACGAGCAGTACTTC. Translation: CSARHRGTGLSYEQYF.

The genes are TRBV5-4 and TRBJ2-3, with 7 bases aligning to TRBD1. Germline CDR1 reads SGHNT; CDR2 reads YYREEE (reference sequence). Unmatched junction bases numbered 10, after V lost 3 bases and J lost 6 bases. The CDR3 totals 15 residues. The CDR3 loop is CASSSRTGARDTQYF. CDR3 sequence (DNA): TGTGCCAGCAGCTCCCGGACAGGAGCGAGGGATACGCAGTATTTT.

This CDR3 reads CASRTPRALPETQYF. CDR3 sequence (DNA): TGTGCCAGCAGGACCCCCCGGGCCCTACCGGAGACCCAGTACTTC. The chain is built from TRBV12-3 or TRBV12-4 and TRBJ2-5; D not certain. V dropped 6 bases and J dropped 5 bases, with 19 bases sitting between them. The CDR3 totals 15 residues.

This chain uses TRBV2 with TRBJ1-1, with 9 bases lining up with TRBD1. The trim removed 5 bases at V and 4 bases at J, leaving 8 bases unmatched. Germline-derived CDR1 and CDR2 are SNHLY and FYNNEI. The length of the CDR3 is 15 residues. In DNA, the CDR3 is TGTGCCAGCAGTATTACACAGGGGGCGGGCACTGAAGCTTTCTTT. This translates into CASSITQGAGTEAFF.